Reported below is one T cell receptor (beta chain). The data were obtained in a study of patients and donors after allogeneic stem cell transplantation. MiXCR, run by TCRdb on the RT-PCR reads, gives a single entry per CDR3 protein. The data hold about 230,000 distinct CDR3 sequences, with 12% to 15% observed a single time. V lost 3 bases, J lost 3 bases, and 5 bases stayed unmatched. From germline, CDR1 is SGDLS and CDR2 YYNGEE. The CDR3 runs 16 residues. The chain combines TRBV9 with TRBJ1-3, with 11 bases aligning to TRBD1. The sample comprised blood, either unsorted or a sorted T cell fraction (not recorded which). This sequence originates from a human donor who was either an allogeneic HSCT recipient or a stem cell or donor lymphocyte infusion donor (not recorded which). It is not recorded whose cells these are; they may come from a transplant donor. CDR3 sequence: CASSARDRGSGNTIYF. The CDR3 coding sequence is TGTGCCAGCAGCGCACGGGACAGGGGGAGTGGAAACACCATATATTTT.